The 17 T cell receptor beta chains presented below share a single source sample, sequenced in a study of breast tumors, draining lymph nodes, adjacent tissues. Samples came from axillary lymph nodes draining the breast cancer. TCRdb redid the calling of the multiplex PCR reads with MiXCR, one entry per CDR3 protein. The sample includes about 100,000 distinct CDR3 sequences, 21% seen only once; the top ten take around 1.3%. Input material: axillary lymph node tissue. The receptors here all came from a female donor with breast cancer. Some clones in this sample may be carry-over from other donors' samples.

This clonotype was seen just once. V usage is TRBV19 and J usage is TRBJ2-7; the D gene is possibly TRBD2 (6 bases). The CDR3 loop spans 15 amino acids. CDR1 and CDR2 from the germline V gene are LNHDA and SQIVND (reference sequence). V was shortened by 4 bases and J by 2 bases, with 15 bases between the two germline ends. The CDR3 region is CASSTIGGKAYEQYF. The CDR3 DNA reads TGTGCCAGTAGTACGATTGGGGGGAAGGCCTACGAGCAGTACTTC.

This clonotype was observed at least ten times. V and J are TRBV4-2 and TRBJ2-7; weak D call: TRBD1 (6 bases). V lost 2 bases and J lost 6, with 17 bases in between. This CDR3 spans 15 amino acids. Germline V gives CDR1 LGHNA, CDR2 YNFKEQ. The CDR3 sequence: CASSQSRQAISEQYF. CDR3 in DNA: TGTGCCAGCAGCCAATCCCGACAGGCTATTTCCGAGCAGTACTTC.

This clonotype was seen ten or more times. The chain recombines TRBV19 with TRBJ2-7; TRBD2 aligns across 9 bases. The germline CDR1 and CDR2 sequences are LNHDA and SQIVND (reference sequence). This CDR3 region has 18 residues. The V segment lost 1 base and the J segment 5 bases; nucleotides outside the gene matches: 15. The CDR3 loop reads CASSIGCSGGGSSNEQYF. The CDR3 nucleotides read TGTGCCAGTAGTATAGGTTGTAGCGGGGGTGGTAGCTCGAACGAGCAGTACTTC. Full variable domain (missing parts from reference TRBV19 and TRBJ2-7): DGGITQSPKYLFRKEGQNVTLSCEQNLNHDAMYWYRQDPGQGLRLIYYSQIVNDFQKGDIAEGYSVSREKKESFPLTVTSAQKNPTAFYLCASSIGCSGGGSSNEQYFGPGTRLTVT.

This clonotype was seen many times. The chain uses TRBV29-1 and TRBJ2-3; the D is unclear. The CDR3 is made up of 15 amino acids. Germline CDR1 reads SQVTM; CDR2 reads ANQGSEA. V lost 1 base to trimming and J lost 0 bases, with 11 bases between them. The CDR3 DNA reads TGCAGCGTTGAAGTCCCAGCCACTAGCACAGATACGCAGTATTTT. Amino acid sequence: CSVEVPATSTDTQYF.

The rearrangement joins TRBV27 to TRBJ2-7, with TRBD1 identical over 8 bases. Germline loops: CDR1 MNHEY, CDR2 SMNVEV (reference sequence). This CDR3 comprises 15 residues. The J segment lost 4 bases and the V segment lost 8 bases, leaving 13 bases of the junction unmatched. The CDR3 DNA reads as TGTGCCAGCTGCCGGAACGGACAGGGAGTTTACGAGCAGTACTTC. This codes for CASCRNGQGVYEQYF.

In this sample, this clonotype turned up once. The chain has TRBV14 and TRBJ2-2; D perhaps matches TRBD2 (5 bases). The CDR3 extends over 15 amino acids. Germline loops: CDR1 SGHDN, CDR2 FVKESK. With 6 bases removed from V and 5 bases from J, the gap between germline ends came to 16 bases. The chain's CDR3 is CASSHMDGVTGELFF. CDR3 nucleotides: TGTGCCAGCAGTCATATGGACGGGGTTACCGGGGAGCTGTTTTTT.

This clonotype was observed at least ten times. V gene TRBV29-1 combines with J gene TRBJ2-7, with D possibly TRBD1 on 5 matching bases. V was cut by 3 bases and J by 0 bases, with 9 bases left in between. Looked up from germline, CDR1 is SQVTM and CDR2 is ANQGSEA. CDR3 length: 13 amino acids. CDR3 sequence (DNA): TGCAGCGTTGACACAGGCTACTCCTACGAGCAGTACTTC. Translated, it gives CSVDTGYSYEQYF.

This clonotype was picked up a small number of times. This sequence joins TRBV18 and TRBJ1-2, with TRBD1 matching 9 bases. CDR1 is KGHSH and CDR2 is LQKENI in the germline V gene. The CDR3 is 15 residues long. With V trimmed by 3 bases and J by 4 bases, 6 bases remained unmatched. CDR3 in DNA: TGTGCCAGCTCACCGGGGACAGGGACAACCTATGGCTACACCTTC. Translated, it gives CASSPGTGTTYGYTF.

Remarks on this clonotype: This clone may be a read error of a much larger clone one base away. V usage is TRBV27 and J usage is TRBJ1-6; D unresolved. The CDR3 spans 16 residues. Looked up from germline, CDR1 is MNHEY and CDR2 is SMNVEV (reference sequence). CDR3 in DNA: TGTGGCAGCAGTTTGACGGCTAGCTCCTATAATTCACCCCTCCACTTT. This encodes CGSSLTASSYNSPLHF.

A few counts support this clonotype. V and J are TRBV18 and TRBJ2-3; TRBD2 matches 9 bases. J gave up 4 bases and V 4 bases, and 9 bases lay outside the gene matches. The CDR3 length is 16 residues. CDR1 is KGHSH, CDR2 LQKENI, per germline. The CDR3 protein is CASSRSLAGSSDTQYF. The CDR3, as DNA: TGTGCCAGCTCACGGTCCCTAGCGGGATCTTCAGATACGCAGTATTTT.

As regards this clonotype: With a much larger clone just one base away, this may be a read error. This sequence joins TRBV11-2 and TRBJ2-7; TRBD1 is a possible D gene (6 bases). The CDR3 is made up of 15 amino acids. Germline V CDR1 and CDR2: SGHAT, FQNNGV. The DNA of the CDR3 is TGTGCCGGCAGCTTATCGACCCAGGGGCCCTACGAGCAGTACTTC. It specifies CAGSLSTQGPYEQYF.

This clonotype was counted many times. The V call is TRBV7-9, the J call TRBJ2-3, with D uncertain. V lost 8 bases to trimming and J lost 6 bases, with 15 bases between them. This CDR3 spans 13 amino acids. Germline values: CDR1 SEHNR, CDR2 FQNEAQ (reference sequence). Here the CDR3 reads CASVGGWLDTQYF. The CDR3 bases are TGTGCCAGCGTCGGTGGCTGGCTGGATACGCAGTATTTT.

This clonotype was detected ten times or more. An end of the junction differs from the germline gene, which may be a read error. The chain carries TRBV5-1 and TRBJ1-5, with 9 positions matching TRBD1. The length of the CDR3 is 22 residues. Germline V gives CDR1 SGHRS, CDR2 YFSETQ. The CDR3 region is CASILGPDRGEWDTYSNQPQHF. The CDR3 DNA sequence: TGCGCCAGCATCTTGGGCCCGGACAGGGGTGAATGGGACACTTATAGCAATCAGCCCCAGCATTTT.

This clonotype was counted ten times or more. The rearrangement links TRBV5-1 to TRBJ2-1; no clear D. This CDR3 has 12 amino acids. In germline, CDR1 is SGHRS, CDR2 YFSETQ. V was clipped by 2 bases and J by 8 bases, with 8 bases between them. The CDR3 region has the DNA TGCGCCAGCAGCTTAAGGTACGATGAGCAGTTCTTC. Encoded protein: CASSLRYDEQFF.

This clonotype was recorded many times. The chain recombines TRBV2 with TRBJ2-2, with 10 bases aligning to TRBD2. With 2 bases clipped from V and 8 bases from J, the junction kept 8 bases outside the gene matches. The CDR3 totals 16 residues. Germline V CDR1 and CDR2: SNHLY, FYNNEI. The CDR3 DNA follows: TGTGCCAGCAGTGAAAATCTAGCGGGGGTATATGGGGAGCTGTTTTTT. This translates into CASSENLAGVYGELFF.

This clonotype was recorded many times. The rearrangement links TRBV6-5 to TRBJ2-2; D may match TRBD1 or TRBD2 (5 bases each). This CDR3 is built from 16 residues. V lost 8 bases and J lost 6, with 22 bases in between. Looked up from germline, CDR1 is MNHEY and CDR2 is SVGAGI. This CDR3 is CASARARRTKAGELFF. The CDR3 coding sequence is TGTGCCAGCGCCCGGGCGCGGAGGACAAAAGCCGGGGAGCTGTTTTTT.

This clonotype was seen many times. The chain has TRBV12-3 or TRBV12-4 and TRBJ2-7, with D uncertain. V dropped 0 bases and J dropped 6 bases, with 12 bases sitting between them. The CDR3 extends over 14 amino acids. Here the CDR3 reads CASSLAVGKSEQYF. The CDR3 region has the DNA TGTGCCAGCAGTTTAGCGGTTGGCAAATCCGAGCAGTACTTC.